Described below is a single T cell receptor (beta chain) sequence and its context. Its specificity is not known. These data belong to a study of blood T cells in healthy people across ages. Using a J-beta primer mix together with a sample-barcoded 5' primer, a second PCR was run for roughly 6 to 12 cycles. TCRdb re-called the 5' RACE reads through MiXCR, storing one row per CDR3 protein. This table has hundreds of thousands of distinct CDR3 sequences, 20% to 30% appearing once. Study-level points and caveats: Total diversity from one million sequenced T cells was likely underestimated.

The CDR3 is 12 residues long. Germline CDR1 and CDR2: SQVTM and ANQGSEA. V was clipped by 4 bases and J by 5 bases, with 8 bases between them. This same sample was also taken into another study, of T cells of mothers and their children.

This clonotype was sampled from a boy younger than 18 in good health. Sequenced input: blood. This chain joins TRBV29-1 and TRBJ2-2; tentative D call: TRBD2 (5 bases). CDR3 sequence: CSVAEVTGELFF. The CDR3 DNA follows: TGCAGCGTTGCGGAGGTTACCGGGGAGCTGTTTTTT.